Below, one T cell receptor beta chain is given with its context. The antigen is not known. Some clones are missing from TCRdb's copy, which holds only in-frame ones; the method was immunoSEQ multiplex PCR. The repertoire holds some 1.4 million clones, with over 95% as singletons. The entry originates in a study of shared clonotypes between healthy human individuals. Turning to the study itself: Used for every donor were three CD4 naive, three CD4 memory, two CD8 naive and one CD8 memory plate.

V gave up 0 bases and J gave up 6 bases, with 10 bases separating them. Germline lookup yields CDR1 ENHRY and CDR2 SYGVKD. This CDR3 is 14 amino acids long. CD45RA-negative memory and CD45RA+ naive subsets were split from the CD4+ cells. Findings and caveats of the study: Several donors shared 4.5% to 6.5% of their naive CD4 clonotypes. The authors sampled blood alone, and tissue repertoires likely differ.

This chain links TRBV10-3 with TRBJ2-3, with D possibly TRBD2 on 5 matching bases. This receptor was identified in a man aged 30-40 years in good health. Material for sequencing was naive CD4+ T cells sorted from blood. The subset denotes: CD45RA+ positively selected. Here the CDR3 DNA reads TGTGCCATCAGTGAGTCCGGACTTGGCGATACGCAGTATTTT. Its translation: CAISESGLGDTQYF.